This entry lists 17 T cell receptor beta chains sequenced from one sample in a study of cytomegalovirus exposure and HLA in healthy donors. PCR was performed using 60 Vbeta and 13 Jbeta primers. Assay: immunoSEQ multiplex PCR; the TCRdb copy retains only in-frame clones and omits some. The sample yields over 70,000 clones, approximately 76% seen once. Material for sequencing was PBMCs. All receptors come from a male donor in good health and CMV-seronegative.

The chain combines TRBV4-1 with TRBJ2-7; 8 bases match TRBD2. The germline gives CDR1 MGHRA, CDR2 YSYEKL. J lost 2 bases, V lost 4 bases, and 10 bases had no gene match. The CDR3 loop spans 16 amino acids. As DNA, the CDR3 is TGCGCCAGCAGCCCCTTACCCCCGGGACTAGCCTACGAGCAGTACTTC. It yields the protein CASSPLPPGLAYEQYF.

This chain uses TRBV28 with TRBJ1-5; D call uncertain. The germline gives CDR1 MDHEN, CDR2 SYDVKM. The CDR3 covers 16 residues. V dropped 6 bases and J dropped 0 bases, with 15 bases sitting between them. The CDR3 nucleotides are TGTGCCAGCAGCTACCCGACACGGGATAGCAATCAGCCCCAGCATTTT. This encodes CASSYPTRDSNQPQHF.

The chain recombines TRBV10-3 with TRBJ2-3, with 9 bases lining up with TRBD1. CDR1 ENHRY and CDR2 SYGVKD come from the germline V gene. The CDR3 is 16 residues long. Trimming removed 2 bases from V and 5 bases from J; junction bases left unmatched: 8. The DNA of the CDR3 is TGTGCCATCAGTGAGGACAGGGGGGCTGCCGGAGATACGCAGTATTTT. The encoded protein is CAISEDRGAAGDTQYF.

The CDR3 region has the DNA TGTGCCAGCAGTCGGCGAGGGACAGGGACGGAGACCCAGTACTTC. Translated: CASSRRGTGTETQYF. V and J are TRBV28 and TRBJ2-5, with 9 bases matching TRBD1. Germline V CDR1 and CDR2: MDHEN, SYDVKM. Germline trimming cut 5 bases from V and 5 bases from J; bases unmatched to any gene: 9. CDR3 length: 15 amino acids.

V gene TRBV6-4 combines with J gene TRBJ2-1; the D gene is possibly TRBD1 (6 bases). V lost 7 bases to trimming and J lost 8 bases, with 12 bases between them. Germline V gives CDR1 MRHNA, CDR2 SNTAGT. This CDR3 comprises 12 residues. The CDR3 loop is CASTYRAHEQFF. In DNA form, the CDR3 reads TGTGCCAGCACTTACAGGGCGCATGAGCAGTTCTTC.

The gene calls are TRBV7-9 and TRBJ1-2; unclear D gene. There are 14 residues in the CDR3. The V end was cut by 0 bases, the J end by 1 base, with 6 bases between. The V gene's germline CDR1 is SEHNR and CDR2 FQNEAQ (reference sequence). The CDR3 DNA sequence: TGTGCCAGCAGCTTAGCGGGAGGTAACTATGGCTACACCTTC. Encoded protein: CASSLAGGNYGYTF.

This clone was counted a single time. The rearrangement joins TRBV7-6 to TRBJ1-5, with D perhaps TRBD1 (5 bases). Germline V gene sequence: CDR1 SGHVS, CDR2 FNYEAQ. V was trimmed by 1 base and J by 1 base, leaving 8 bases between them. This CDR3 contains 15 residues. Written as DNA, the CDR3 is TGTGCCAGCAGCTTAGAGTGGGGCAGCAATCAGCCCCAGCATTTT. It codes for CASSLEWGSNQPQHF. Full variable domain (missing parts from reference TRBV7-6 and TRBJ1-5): GAGVSQSPRYKVTKRGQDVALRCDPISGHVSLYWYRQALGQGPEFLTYFNYEAQQDKSGLPNDRFSAERPEGSISTLTIQRTEQRDSAMYRCASSLEWGSNQPQHFGDGTRLSIL.

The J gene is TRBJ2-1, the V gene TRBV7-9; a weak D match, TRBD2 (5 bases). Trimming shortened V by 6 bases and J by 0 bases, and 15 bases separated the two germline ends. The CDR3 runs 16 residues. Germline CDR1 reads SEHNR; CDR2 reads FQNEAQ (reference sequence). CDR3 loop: CASSPAEGSSYNEQFF. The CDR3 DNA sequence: TGTGCCAGCAGTCCCGCCGAGGGCAGCTCCTACAATGAGCAGTTCTTC. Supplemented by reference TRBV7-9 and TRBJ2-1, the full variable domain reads DTGVSQNPRHKITKRGQNVTFRCDPISEHNRLYWYRQTLGQGPEFLTYFQNEAQLEKSRLLSDRFSAERPKGSFSTLEIQRTEQGDSAMYLCASSPAEGSSYNEQFFGPGTRLTVL.

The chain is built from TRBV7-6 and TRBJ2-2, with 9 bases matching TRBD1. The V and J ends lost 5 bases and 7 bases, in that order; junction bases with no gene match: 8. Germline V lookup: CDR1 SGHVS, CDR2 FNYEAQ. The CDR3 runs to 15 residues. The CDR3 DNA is TGTGCCAGCAGCAGGACAGGGGAGGTTTTCGGGGAGCTGTTTTTT. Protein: CASSRTGEVFGELFF.

CDR3 protein: CASSVFGAGRETQYF. The CDR3 DNA is TGTGCCAGCAGTGTATTCGGAGCGGGGAGAGAGACCCAGTACTTC. The rearrangement links TRBV6-1 to TRBJ2-5; 7 bases line up with TRBD2. Germline V gene sequence: CDR1 MNHNS, CDR2 SASEGT. V dropped 4 bases and J dropped 4; count of bases not matched to a gene: 9. The CDR3 contains 15 residues.

The DNA of the CDR3 is TGCGCCAGCAGTCCAAGCTCAAGCTCCTACGAGCAGTACTTC. Its translation: CASSPSSSSYEQYF. V usage is TRBV10-2 and J usage is TRBJ2-7; D is unclear. V lost 5 bases, J lost 0 bases, and 11 bases lay in between. Germline loops: CDR1 WSHSY, CDR2 SAAADI. The CDR3 spans 14 residues.

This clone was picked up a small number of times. CDR3 in amino acids: CASSLGDTSTDTQYF. The CDR3 DNA sequence: TGCGCCAGCAGCTTGGGCGATACTAGCACAGATACGCAGTATTTT. This chain uses TRBV5-1 with TRBJ2-3; D ambiguous. CDR3 length: 15 residues. V lost 0 bases to trimming and J lost 0 bases, with 8 bases between them. Germline values: CDR1 SGHRS, CDR2 YFSETQ. The variable domain in full, completed from reference TRBV5-1 and TRBJ2-3, reads KAGVTQTPRYLIKTRGQQVTLSCSPISGHRSVSWYQQTPGQGLQFLFEYFSETQRNKGNFPGRFSGRQFSNSRSEMNVSTLELGDSALYLCASSLGDTSTDTQYFGPGTRLTVL.

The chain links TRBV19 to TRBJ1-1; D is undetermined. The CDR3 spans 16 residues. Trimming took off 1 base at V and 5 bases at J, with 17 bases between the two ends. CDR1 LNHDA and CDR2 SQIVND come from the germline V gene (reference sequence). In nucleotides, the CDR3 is TGTGCCAGTAGTATAGTCTCTCGGGAAAGGAAAACTGAAGCTTTCTTT. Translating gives CASSIVSRERKTEAFF.

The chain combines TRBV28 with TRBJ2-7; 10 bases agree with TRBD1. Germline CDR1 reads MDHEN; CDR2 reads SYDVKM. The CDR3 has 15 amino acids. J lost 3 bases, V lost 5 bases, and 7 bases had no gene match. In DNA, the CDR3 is TGTGCCAGCAGTCACCCGGGACAGGGGAACTACGAGCAGTACTTC. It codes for CASSHPGQGNYEQYF. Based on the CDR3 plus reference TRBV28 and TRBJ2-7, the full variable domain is DVKVTQSSRYLVKRTGEKVFLECVQDMDHENMFWYRQDPGLGLRLIYFSYDVKMKEKGDIPEGYSVSREKKERFSLILESASTNQTSMYLCASSHPGQGNYEQYFGPGTRLTVT.

The CDR3 DNA follows: TGCGCCAGCAGCTTGGTCCCTCTAGCGGGAGGTCTTTACGAGCAGTACTTC. Translation gives CASSLVPLAGGLYEQYF. The chain links TRBV5-1 to TRBJ2-7; 11 bases match TRBD2. The germline V gene has CDR1 SGHRS and CDR2 YFSETQ. Trimming cost V 0 bases and J 4 bases; bases outside gene matches: 9. CDR3 length: 17 residues.

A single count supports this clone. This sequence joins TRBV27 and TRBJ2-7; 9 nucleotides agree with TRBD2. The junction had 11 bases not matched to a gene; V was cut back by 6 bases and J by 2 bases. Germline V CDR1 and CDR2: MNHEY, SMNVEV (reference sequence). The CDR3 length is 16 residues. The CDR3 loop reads CASRGMAGGKTYEQYF. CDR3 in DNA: TGTGCCAGCAGGGGGATGGCGGGAGGGAAGACCTACGAGCAGTACTTC.

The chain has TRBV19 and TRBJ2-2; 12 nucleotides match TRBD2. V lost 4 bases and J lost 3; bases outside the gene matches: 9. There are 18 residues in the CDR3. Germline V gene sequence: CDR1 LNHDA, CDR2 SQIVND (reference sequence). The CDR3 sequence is CASSSLTSGRPYTGELFF. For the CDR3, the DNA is TGTGCCAGTAGTAGCCTCACTAGCGGGAGGCCCTACACCGGGGAGCTGTTTTTT.